One sample yielded the 20 T cell receptor beta chains listed below, sequenced in a study of T cells in Graves' hyperthyroidism and ophthalmopathy. RNA transcripts yielded amplified TCR beta CDR3 regions. With the HTBI primer set, the TCR CDR3 went through a first round of RT-PCR. TCRdb reanalysed the multiplex PCR reads using MiXCR and keeps one entry per CDR3 protein. The sample yields 500,000 or so distinct CDR3 sequences, approximately 17% seen once. The specimen was blood. The origin of the receptors is a woman under 30 with Graves' ophthalmopathy.

There are many counts of this clonotype. The chain joins TRBV3-1 to TRBJ1-5; D unresolved. The length of the CDR3 is 14 residues. Trimming removed 1 base at V and 0 bases at J, with 4 bases between. Germline V gives CDR1 LGHDT, CDR2 YNNKEL (reference sequence). DNA of the CDR3: TGTGCCAGCAGCCAAGTTGGTAGCAATCAGCCCCAGCATTTT. This gives the protein CASSQVGSNQPQHF.

The table lists this clonotype with many counts. This chain joins TRBV12-3 or TRBV12-4 and TRBJ1-5; unclear D gene. There are 13 residues in the CDR3. V dropped 5 bases and J dropped 6 bases, with 11 bases sitting between them. CDR3 sequence: CASSPQRGQPQHF. CDR3 sequence (DNA): TGTGCCAGCAGTCCACAGCGCGGTCAGCCCCAGCATTTT.

This clonotype appeared many times. The chain employs TRBV20-1 and TRBJ2-7, with TRBD1 matching over 7 bases. The germline V gene has CDR1 DFQATT and CDR2 SNEGSKA (reference sequence). The CDR3 has 14 residues. The trim removed 6 bases at V and 3 bases at J, leaving 11 bases unmatched. The CDR3 sequence is CSAKGQWIDYEQYF. DNA for the CDR3: TGCAGTGCCAAGGGACAGTGGATCGACTACGAGCAGTACTTC.

This clonotype was observed a handful of times. This sequence joins TRBV27 and TRBJ2-2; TRBD2 matches 9 bases. CDR1 is MNHEY and CDR2 is SMNVEV in the germline V gene (reference sequence). This CDR3 comprises 16 residues. After removal of 2 bases from V and 1 base from J, the junction contained 2 bases not matched to a gene. The chain's CDR3 is CASSLLAGKNTGELFF. The CDR3 region has the DNA TGTGCCAGCAGTTTACTAGCGGGGAAGAACACCGGGGAGCTGTTTTTT.

This clonotype was picked up a small number of times. The chain is built from TRBV29-1 and TRBJ2-3; D remains unclear. Looked up from germline, CDR1 is SQVTM and CDR2 is ANQGSEA. The CDR3 length is 14 residues. V lost 2 bases and J lost 4, with 13 bases in between. The CDR3 spells CSVEPRTGADTQYF. The CDR3 nucleotides read TGCAGCGTTGAACCCCGGACCGGAGCAGATACGCAGTATTTT.

This clonotype came up many times. The rearrangement links TRBV7-8 to TRBJ1-2, with D hard to call. CDR1 SGHVS and CDR2 FQNEAQ come from the germline V gene. This CDR3 spans 14 amino acids. The V and J ends lost 6 bases and 1 base respectively, with 12 bases between them. The CDR3 spells CASRSQDGNYGYTF. The DNA for the CDR3 is TGTGCCAGCAGATCCCAGGACGGTAACTATGGCTACACCTTC.

The chain carries TRBV6-1 and TRBJ2-7; D is ambiguous. The CDR3 covers 16 residues. Germline CDR1 and CDR2: MNHNS and SASEGT. V lost 5 bases, J lost 3 bases, and 20 bases lay in between. The CDR3 bases are TGTGCCAGCAGTCAATCAGCCGACCGCTCTGGCTACGAGCAGTACTTC. Amino acid sequence: CASSQSADRSGYEQYF.

In this sample, this clonotype turned up a few times. The chain joins TRBV6-1 to TRBJ1-6; maybe TRBD1 (5 bases). The length of the CDR3 is 15 residues. Germline CDR1 is MNHNS and CDR2 is SASEGT. The V end was cut by 6 bases, the J end by 10 bases, with 19 bases between. The CDR3 is CASRPLGTVRSPLHF. The CDR3 coding sequence is TGTGCCAGCAGACCCCTGGGGACGGTCAGATCACCCCTCCACTTT.

The chain links TRBV2 to TRBJ1-5, with D perhaps TRBD1 (5 bases). Trimming removed 4 bases from V and 1 base from J, with 14 bases in between. The CDR3 consists of 16 residues. In germline, CDR1 is SNHLY, CDR2 FYNNEI. As DNA, the CDR3 is TGTGCCAGCAGTGTGGGGGGTAAGATGAGCAATCAGCCCCAGCATTTT. Translating it yields CASSVGGKMSNQPQHF.

This clonotype was detected only a few times. The J gene is TRBJ1-3, the V gene TRBV6-2 or TRBV6-3; tentatively, D is TRBD1 (5 bases). The CDR3 is 15 amino acids. V lost 0 bases and J 2 bases, leaving 8 bases between the germline ends. CDR1 and CDR2 (germline): MNHEY, SVGEGT. CDR3 amino acids: CASSYSGVPGNTIYF. The CDR3 DNA sequence: TGTGCCAGCAGTTACTCGGGGGTTCCTGGAAACACCATATATTTT.

In its sample, this clonotype was seen many times. As DNA, the CDR3 is TGTGCCAGCAGCTTCACGGGGGCGGAGGATACGCAGTATTTT. Protein product: CASSFTGAEDTQYF. The V call is TRBV11-2, the J call TRBJ2-3; D tentatively fits TRBD1 or TRBD2 (6 bases each). Germline CDR1 is SGHAT and CDR2 is FQNNGV. V lost 3 bases and J 6 bases, leaving 13 bases between the germline ends. The CDR3 is 14 residues long.

This clonotype was counted many times. This chain connects TRBV20-1 to TRBJ1-5, with 7 bases identical to TRBD1. In germline, CDR1 is DFQATT, CDR2 SNEGSKA (reference sequence). The V and J ends lost 6 bases and 6 bases, in that order; junction bases with no gene match: 5. There are 12 residues in the CDR3. DNA for the CDR3: TGCAGTGCAGACAGGGAAGGTCAGCCCCAGCATTTT. As protein: CSADREGQPQHF.

The table lists this clonotype with many counts. The V call is TRBV7-9, the J call TRBJ2-5; D is unclear. V was shortened by 2 bases and J by 5 bases, with 6 bases between the two germline ends. This CDR3 has 12 amino acids. Germline CDR1 SEHNR, CDR2 FQNEAQ (reference sequence). CDR3 DNA: TGTGCCAGCAGCTTAACTTCGGAGACCCAGTACTTC. It encodes CASSLTSETQYF.

This clonotype was detected ten times or more. This chain links TRBV28 with TRBJ2-1, with D possibly matching TRBD2 (6 bases). CDR1 and CDR2 (germline): MDHEN, SYDVKM. Trimming took 5 bases from V and 4 from J, leaving 12 bases between them. The CDR3 is 14 amino acids. CDR3 in DNA: TGTGCCAGCAGTACTAGCTCGGTTTACAATGAGCAGTTCTTC. This translates into CASSTSSVYNEQFF.

This clonotype turned up a few times. The chain joins TRBV19 to TRBJ1-1; D is perhaps TRBD1 (6 bases). With 6 bases removed from V and 5 bases from J, the gap between germline ends came to 13 bases. Germline assignment: CDR1 LNHDA and CDR2 SQIVND (reference sequence). This CDR3 region has 13 residues. The CDR3 DNA sequence: TGTGCCAGTAGCAATCAGGGGAGGACTGAAGCTTTCTTT. Protein sequence: CASSNQGRTEAFF.

A remark on this clonotype: One base away lies a much larger clone, so this may be a sequencing read error. V gene TRBV10-2 combines with J gene TRBJ1-1; tentative D call: TRBD1 (5 bases). The CDR3 extends over 14 amino acids. CDR1 is WSHSY and CDR2 is SAAADI in the germline V gene. Trimming left V 11 bases short and J 3 bases short, with 19 bases between. The CDR3 DNA reads TGCGCCGGGATTTCCGGACAAGGGGACACTGAAGCTTTCTTT. Translating it yields CAGISGQGDTEAFF.

This clonotype was seen repeatedly, ten times or more. V is TRBV28 and J is TRBJ2-1; TRBD2 is a possible D gene (9 bases). The CDR3 consists of 15 residues. Germline-derived CDR1 and CDR2 are MDHEN and SYDVKM. Deletions cut 6 bases from V and 7 bases from J, with 19 bases between. For the CDR3, the DNA is TGTGCCAGCAGGCGGACAGGGCTAGCGGGAAATGAGCAGTTCTTC. It codes for CASRRTGLAGNEQFF.

This chain connects TRBV6-1 to TRBJ1-2; D is ambiguous. In germline, CDR1 is MNHNS, CDR2 SASEGT. Trimming cost V 2 bases and J 4 bases, with 8 bases left between them. The CDR3 runs to 13 residues. Here the CDR3 reads CASSESPGYGYTF. CDR3 DNA sequence: TGTGCCAGCAGTGAATCCCCGGGCTATGGCTACACCTTC.

This clonotype appeared many times. V and J are TRBV20-1 and TRBJ1-2; D gene ambiguous. In germline, CDR1 is DFQATT, CDR2 SNEGSKA (reference sequence). This CDR3 has 16 amino acids. The V gene lost 5 bases and the J gene lost 10 bases, with 29 bases spanning the gap. The CDR3 region has the DNA TGCAGTGCTGCTTTCTCTCAGGACGCCGGAACTATGGACTACACCTTC. Protein product: CSAAFSQDAGTMDYTF.

This clonotype has a count of ten or more. V usage is TRBV3-1 and J usage is TRBJ2-7; D possibly corresponds to TRBD2 (5 bases). The CDR3 is 15 residues long. Per germline, CDR1 LGHDT and CDR2 YNNKEL (reference sequence). The V end was cut by 4 bases, the J end by 3 bases, with 16 bases between. The CDR3 loop reads CASSPHPAAIYEQYF. In DNA form, the CDR3 reads TGTGCCAGCAGCCCCCACCCAGCGGCGATCTACGAGCAGTACTTC.